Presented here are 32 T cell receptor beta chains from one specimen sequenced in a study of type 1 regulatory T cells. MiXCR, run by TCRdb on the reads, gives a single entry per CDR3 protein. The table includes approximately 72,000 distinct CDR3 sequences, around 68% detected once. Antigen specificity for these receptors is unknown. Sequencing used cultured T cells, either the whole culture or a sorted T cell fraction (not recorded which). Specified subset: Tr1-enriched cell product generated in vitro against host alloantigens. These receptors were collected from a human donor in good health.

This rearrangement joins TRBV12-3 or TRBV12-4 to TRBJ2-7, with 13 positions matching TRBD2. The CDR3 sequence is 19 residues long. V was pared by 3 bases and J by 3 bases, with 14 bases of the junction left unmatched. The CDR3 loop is CASSFLSLPRLAGGYEQYF. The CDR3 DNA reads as TGTGCCAGCAGTTTTCTTTCCCTACCTAGACTAGCGGGAGGCTACGAGCAGTACTTC.

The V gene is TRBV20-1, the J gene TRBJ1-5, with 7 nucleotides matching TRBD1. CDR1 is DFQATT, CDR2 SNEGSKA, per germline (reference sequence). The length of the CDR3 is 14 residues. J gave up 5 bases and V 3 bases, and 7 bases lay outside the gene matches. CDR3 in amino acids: CSARGQLLDQPQHF. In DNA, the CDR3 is TGCAGTGCTAGGGGACAGCTTTTGGATCAGCCCCAGCATTTT.

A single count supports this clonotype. The DNA for the CDR3 is TGTGCCAGCAGCGACCGGACTAGCGGGGTGGATACGCAGTATTTT. It encodes CASSDRTSGVDTQYF. The V call is TRBV5-5, the J call TRBJ2-3, with 12 bases identical to TRBD2. The CDR3 is 15 amino acids. Germline assignment: CDR1 SGHKS and CDR2 YYEKEE (reference sequence). The V segment lost 4 bases and the J segment 6 bases; nucleotides outside the gene matches: 6.

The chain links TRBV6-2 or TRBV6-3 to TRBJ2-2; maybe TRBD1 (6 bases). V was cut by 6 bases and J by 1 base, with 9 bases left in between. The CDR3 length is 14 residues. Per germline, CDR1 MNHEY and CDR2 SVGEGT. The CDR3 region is CASRPTGNTGELFF. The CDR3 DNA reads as TGTGCCAGCAGACCGACAGGGAACACCGGGGAGCTGTTTTTT.

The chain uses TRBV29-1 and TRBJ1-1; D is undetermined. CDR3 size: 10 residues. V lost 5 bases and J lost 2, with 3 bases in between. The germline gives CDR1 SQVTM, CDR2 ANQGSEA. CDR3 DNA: TGCAGCGTTTTCAACACTGAAGCTTTCTTT. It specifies CSVFNTEAFF.

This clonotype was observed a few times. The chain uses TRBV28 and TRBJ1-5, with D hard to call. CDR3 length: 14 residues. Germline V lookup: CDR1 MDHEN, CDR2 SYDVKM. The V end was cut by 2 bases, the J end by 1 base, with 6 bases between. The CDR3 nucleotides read TGTGCCAGCAGTTTAGGGCCAAGCAATCAGCCCCAGCATTTT. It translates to CASSLGPSNQPQHF.

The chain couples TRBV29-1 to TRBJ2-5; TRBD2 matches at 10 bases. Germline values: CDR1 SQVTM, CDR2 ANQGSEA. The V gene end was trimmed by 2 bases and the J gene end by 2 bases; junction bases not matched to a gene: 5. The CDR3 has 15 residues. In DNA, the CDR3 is TGCAGCGTTGAAAATCTAGCGGGGGATCAAGAGACCCAGTACTTC. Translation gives CSVENLAGDQETQYF. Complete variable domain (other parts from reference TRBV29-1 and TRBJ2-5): SAVISQKPSRDICQRGTSLTIQCQVDSQVTMMFWYRQQPGQSLTLIATANQGSEATYESGFVIDKFPISRPNLTFSTLTVSNMSPEDSSIYLCSVENLAGDQETQYFGPGTRLLVL.

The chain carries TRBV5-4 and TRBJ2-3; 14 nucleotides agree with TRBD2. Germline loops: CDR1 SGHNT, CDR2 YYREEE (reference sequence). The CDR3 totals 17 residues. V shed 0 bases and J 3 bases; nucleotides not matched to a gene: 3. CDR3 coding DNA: TGTGCCAGCAGCTTGGATGGGACTAGCGGGAGTACAGATACGCAGTATTTT. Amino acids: CASSLDGTSGSTDTQYF.

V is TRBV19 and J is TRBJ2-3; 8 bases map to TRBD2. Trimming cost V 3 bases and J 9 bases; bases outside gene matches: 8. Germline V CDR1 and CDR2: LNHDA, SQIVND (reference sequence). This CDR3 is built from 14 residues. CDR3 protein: CASSITGLESTQYF. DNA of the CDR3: TGTGCCAGTAGTATTACGGGACTAGAAAGCACGCAGTATTTT.

The CDR3 loop reads CASSRDEGTQYF. The CDR3 DNA reads TGTGCCAGCAGCCGTGATGAGGGGACCCAGTACTTC. V usage is TRBV7-9 and J usage is TRBJ2-5; the D gene is possibly TRBD2 (5 bases). CDR1 and CDR2 (germline): SEHNR, FQNEAQ (reference sequence). Trimming shortened V by 5 bases and J by 7 bases, and 11 bases separated the two germline ends. This CDR3 has 12 amino acids.

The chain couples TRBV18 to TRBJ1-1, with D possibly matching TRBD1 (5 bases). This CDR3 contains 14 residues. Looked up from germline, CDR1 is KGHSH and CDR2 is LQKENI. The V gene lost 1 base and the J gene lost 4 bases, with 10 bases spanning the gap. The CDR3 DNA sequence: TGTGCCAGCTCACCACAGCAGGGAGGCACTGAAGCTTTCTTT. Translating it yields CASSPQQGGTEAFF. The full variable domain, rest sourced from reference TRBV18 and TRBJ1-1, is NAGVMQNPRHLVRRRGQEARLRCSPMKGHSHVYWYRQLPEEGLKFMVYLQKENIIDESGMPKERFSAEFPKEGPSILRIQQVVRGDSAAYFCASSPQQGGTEAFFGQGTRLTVV.

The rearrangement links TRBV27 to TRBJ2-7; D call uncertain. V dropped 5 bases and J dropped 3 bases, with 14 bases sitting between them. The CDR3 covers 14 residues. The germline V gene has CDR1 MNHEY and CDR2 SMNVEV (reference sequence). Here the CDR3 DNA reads TGTGCCAGCAGTCAGATGCCAAAGGGCTACGAGCAGTACTTC. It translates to CASSQMPKGYEQYF.

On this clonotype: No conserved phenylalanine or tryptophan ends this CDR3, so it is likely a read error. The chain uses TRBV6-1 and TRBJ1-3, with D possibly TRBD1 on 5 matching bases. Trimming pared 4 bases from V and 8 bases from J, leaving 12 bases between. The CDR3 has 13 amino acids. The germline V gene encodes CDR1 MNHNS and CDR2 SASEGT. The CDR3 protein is CASSVRGLYTIYS. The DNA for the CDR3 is TGTGCCAGCAGTGTGCGGGGGTTGTACACCATATATTCT.

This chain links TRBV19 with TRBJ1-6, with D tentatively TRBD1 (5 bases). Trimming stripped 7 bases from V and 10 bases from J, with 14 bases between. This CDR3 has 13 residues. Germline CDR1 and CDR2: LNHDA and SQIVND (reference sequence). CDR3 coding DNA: TGTGCCAGTACCCCGGGGCTTTCGTCACCCCTCCACTTT. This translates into CASTPGLSSPLHF.

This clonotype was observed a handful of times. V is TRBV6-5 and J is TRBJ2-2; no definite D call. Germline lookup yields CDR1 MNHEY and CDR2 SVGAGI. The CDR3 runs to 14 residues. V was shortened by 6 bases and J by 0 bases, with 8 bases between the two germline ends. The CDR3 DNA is TGTGCCAGCAGACGGGCACCGAACACCGGGGAGCTGTTTTTT. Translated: CASRRAPNTGELFF.

DNA of the CDR3: TGCGCCAGCAGCCTCAACCAGGGGAATGACGAAAAACTGTTTTTT. Translated, it gives CASSLNQGNDEKLFF. The J gene is TRBJ1-4, the V gene TRBV4-1, with D perhaps matching TRBD1 (6 bases). This CDR3 comprises 15 residues. Germline V gene sequence: CDR1 MGHRA, CDR2 YSYEKL. Trimming shortened V by 4 bases and J by 8 bases, and 17 bases separated the two germline ends.

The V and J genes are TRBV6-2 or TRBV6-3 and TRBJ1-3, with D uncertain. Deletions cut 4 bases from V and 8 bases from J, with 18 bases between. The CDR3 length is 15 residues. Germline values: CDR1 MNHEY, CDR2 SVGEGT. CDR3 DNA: TGTGCCAGCAGTTCGCCTACAACCACTCGGGACACCATATATTTT. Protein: CASSSPTTTRDTIYF.

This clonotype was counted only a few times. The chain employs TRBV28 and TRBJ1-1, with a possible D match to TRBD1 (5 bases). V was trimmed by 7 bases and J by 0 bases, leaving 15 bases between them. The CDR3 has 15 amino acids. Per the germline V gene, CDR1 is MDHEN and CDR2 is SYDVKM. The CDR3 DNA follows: TGTGCCAGCATTCCGGGGCCGCCGTTGAACACTGAAGCTTTCTTT. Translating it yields CASIPGPPLNTEAFF.

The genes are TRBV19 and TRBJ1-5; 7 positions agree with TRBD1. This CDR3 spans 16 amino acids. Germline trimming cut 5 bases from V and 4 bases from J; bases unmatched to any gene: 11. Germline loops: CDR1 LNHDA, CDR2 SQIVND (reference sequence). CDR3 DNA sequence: TGTGCCAGTAGTCCCCGACAGGGTACTTGGAATCAGCCCCAGCATTTT. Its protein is CASSPRQGTWNQPQHF.

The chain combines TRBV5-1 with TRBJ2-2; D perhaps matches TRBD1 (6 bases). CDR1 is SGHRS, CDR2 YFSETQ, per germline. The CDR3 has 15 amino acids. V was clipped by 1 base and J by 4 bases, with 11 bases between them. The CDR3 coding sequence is TGCGCCAGCAGCTTGTGGGGGCAGGCCACCGGGGAGCTGTTTTTT. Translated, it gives CASSLWGQATGELFF.

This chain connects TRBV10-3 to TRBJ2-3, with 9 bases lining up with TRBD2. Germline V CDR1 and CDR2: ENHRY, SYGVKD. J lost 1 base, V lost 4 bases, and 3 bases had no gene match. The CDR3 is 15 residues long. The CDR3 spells CAISGRTSGTDTQYF. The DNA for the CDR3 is TGTGCCATCAGTGGTCGGACTAGCGGCACAGATACGCAGTATTTT.

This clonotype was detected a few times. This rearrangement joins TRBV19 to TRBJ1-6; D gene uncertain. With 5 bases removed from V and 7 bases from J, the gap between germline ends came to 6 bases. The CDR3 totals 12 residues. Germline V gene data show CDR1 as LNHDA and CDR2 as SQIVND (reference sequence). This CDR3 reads CASSGWNSPLHF. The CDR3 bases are TGTGCCAGTAGTGGGTGGAATTCACCCCTCCACTTT.

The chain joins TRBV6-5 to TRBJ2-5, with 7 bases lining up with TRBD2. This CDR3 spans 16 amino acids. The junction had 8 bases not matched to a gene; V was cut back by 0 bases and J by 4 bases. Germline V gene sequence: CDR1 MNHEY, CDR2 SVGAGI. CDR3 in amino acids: CASSYSSGRASETQYF. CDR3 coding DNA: TGTGCCAGCAGTTACTCAAGTGGGAGGGCATCAGAGACCCAGTACTTC.

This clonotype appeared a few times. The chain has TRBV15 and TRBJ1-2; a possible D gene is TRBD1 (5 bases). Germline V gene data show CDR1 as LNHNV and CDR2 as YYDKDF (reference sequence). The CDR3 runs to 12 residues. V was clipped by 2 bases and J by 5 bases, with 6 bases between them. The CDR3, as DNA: TGTGCCACCAGCAGACCAGGGTATGGCTACACCTTC. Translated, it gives CATSRPGYGYTF.

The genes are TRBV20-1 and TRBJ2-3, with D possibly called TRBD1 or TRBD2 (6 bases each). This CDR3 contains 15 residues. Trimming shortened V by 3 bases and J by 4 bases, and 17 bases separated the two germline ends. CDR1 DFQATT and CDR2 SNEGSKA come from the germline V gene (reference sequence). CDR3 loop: CSASRRGQGSDTQYF. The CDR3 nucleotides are TGCAGTGCTAGCCGGAGGGGCCAGGGGTCAGATACGCAGTATTTT.

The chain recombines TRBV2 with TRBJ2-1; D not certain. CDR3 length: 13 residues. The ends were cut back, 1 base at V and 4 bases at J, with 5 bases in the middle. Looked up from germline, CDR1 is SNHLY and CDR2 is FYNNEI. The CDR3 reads CASSEEQYNEQFF. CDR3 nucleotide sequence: TGTGCCAGCAGTGAAGAACAGTACAATGAGCAGTTCTTC.

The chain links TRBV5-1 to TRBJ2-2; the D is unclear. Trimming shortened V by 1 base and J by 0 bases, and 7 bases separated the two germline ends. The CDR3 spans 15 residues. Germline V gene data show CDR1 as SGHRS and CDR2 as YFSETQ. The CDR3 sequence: CASSLYRANTGELFF. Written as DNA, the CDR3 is TGCGCCAGCAGCTTGTATAGGGCGAACACCGGGGAGCTGTTTTTT.

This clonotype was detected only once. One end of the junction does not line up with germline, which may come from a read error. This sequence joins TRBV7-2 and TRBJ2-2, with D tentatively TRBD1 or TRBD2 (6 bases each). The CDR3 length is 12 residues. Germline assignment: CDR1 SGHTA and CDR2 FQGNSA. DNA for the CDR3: TGTGCCAGCAGCTTAGAAGAGGGGGGGCTGTTTTTT. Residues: CASSLEEGGLFF.

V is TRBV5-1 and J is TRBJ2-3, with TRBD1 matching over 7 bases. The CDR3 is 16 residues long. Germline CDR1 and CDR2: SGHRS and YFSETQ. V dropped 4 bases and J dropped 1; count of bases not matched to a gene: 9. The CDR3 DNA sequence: TGCGCCAGCAGCAGAAACCGGGACAGAGGCACAGATACGCAGTATTTT. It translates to CASSRNRDRGTDTQYF.

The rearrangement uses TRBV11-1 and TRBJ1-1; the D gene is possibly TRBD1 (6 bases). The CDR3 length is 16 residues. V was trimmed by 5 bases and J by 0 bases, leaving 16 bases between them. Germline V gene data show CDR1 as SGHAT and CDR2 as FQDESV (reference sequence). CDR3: CASSRLRGPMNTEAFF. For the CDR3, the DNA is TGTGCCAGCAGCCGCTTGCGGGGGCCTATGAACACTGAAGCTTTCTTT.

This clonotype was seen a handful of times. The CDR3 DNA reads TGTGCCTGGAGTGTAGATTTTAAGGGTTCCGGGGAGCTGTTTTTT. Amino acid sequence: CAWSVDFKGSGELFF. The chain uses TRBV30 and TRBJ2-2; D call uncertain. CDR1 is GTSNPN and CDR2 is SVGIG in the germline V gene (reference sequence). Between the trimmed V and J ends, which lost 0 bases and 6 bases, there was a span of 14 bases. CDR3 length: 15 amino acids.

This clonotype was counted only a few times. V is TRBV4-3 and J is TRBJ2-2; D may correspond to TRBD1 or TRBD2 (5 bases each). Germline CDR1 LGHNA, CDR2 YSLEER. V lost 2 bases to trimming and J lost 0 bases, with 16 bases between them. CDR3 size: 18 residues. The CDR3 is CASSQYPTGRTNTGELFF. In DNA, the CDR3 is TGCGCCAGCAGCCAATACCCTACGGGACGGACGAACACCGGGGAGCTGTTTTTT.